This is a list of T cell receptor beta chains from one sample in a study of PD-1 blockade in classical Hodgkin lymphoma. Generated by immunoSEQ multiplex PCR, the TCRdb table keeps only in-frame clones and is missing some. The data hold tens of thousands of clones, with 91% observed a single time. Sequenced material: peripheral blood mononuclear cells (PBMCs), taken before the fourth cycle of nivolumab. These receptors all stem from a human donor with classical Hodgkin lymphoma. Each CDR3 is given with its conserved first and last residue. A D gene is named only where the DNA matches it firmly. Size tells how often a clone was seen (once, few, many) or the class of an expanded clone, and some rows leave it out.

V gene	clone size	J gene	D gene	CDR3 DNA	CDR3 protein
TRBV6-5	.	TRBJ2-3	.	TGTGCCAGCGCCTCGAGGGGGATTAATACGCAGTATTTT	CASASRGINTQYF
TRBV15	once	TRBJ2-3	.	TGTGCCTCAACCCGGGACACTACAGATACGCAGTATTTT	CASTRDTTDTQYF
TRBV19	.	TRBJ2-3	.	TGTGCCAGTAGTGCGGGGACGGCATCTCGTACGCAGTATTTT	CASSAGTASRTQYF
TRBV27	once	TRBJ1-2	TRBD1	TGTGCCAGCAGCGTTTCCGGGACAGGGTCCTATGGCTACACCTTC	CASSVSGTGSYGYTF
TRBV2	.	TRBJ1-6	TRBD1	TGTGCCAGCAGTGAGGGGGGACAGTCAAACAATTCACCCCTCCACTTT	CASSEGGQSNNSPLHF
TRBV18	.	TRBJ2-1	TRBD2	TGTGCCAGCTCACCATTGCGGGCAAATCTTGGACTAGCGGGGATGAATGAGCAGTTCTTC	CASSPLRANLGLAGMNEQFF
TRBV30	.	TRBJ2-7	.	TGTGCCTGGAGTGCGGACAAGTACGAGCAGTACTTC	CAWSADKYEQYF
TRBV7-2	.	TRBJ2-1	TRBD2	TGTGCCAGCAGTCGAAGCGGGGGGGCCTTAAATGAGCAGTTCTTC	CASSRSGGALNEQFF
TRBV21-1	.	TRBJ2-7	.	TGTGCCAGCAGCAACGGGACAGGGGTTACCTACGAGCAGTACTTC	CASSNGTGVTYEQYF
TRBV9	.	TRBJ1-2	.	TGTGCCAGCAGCTCAAAGTCGGTCTATAACTATGGCTACACCTTC	CASSSKSVYNYGYTF
TRBV7-8	.	TRBJ1-6	.	TGTGCCAGCAGTCCAAGTAGGACAAAGGTTTCACCCCTCCACTTT	CASSPSRTKVSPLHF
TRBV7-2	.	TRBJ2-2	.	TGTGCCAGCAGCTTAGGGTTCGGGAATACCGGGGAGCTGTTTTTT	CASSLGFGNTGELFF
TRBV5-1	.	TRBJ2-2	.	TGCGCCAGCAGCTCCTTGGACCGTCGCGGGGAGCTGTTTTTT	CASSSLDRRGELFF
TRBV5-6	.	TRBJ1-1	TRBD1	TGTGCCAGCAGTCGCCGGGAAAGGACAGGATTTAAAATGAACACTGAAGCTTTCTTT	CASSRRERTGFKMNTEAFF
TRBV7-9	.	TRBJ1-5	.	TGTGCCAGCAGCTTCCCAGGGAGGGACCAGCCCCAGCATTTT	CASSFPGRDQPQHF
TRBV4-2	.	TRBJ2-5	.	TGTGCCAGCAGCCAATGGATTCATCAAGAGACCCAGTACTTC	CASSQWIHQETQYF
TRBV27	.	TRBJ1-3	.	TGTGCCAGCAGTACGTACAGGGGAAACACCATATATTTT	CASSTYRGNTIYF
TRBV5-1	.	TRBJ1-3	.	TGCGCCAGCAGCTTGGTGGGAGGTGATCCTGGAAACACCATATATTTT	CASSLVGGDPGNTIYF
TRBV10-1	.	TRBJ2-1	.	TGCGCCAGCAGTGAAACGGCTAGCTCCTACAATGAGCAGTTCTTC	CASSETASSYNEQFF
TRBV4-2	.	TRBJ2-1	.	TGTGCCAGCAGCCAAGGGGGGGGGCCCTACAATGAGCAGTTCTTC	CASSQGGGPYNEQFF
TRBV7-2	.	TRBJ2-1	TRBD2	TGTGCCAGCAGTCGTGGGCCTAGCGGGGGGGGCGGTGAGCAGTTCTTC	CASSRGPSGGGGEQFF
TRBV2	.	TRBJ2-3	.	TGTGCCAGCAAACCGGGACTCACAGATACGCAGTATTTT	CASKPGLTDTQYF
TRBV6-4	once	TRBJ2-1	.	TGTGCCAGCAGTGACTCTCGCTTTTTCGGGGATGAGCAGTTCTTC	CASSDSRFFGDEQFF
TRBV5-1	.	TRBJ2-1	.	TGCGCCAGCACTGGAAGCCACGGGGTTTACAATGAGCAGTTCTTC	CASTGSHGVYNEQFF
TRBV30	.	TRBJ1-3	.	TGTGCCTGGAGTACAACAGAAGCCTCTGGAAACACCATATATTTT	CAWSTTEASGNTIYF
TRBV5-1	.	TRBJ2-3	.	TGCGCCAGCAACGACAGGAGGGAACTGGATACGCAGTATTTT	CASNDRRELDTQYF
TRBV4-1	.	TRBJ1-5	.	TGCGCCAGCAGCCAAGGAGGGCGGGAGAGTCAGCATTTT	CASSQGGRESQHF
TRBV5-4	.	TRBJ2-4	.	TGTGCCAGCAGCTTGGCCAGTGGGCCCTTCCAAAACATTCAGTACTTC	CASSLASGPFQNIQYF
TRBV29-1	few	TRBJ1-2	.	TGCAGCGTTGTGGAAAGGGAGCCCCTTTATGGCTACACCTTC	CSVVEREPLYGYTF
TRBV5-1	.	TRBJ1-6	.	TGCGCCAGCAGCTTGGCAAACAGGGAGGTAGGTTCACCCCTCCACTTT	CASSLANREVGSPLHF
TRBV19	.	TRBJ2-5	TRBD1	TGTGCCAGTAGTATAGGCCGACAGGGGGCACCCGAGGAGGAGACCCAGTACTTC	CASSIGRQGAPEEETQYF
TRBV4-2	.	TRBJ2-1	.	TGTGCCAGCAGCCAAGAAGGTCCTACTAGCTCCTACAATGAGCAGTTCTTC	CASSQEGPTSSYNEQFF
TRBV30	.	TRBJ2-5	.	TGTGCCTGGAGTATCGTAGAGACCCAGTACTTC	CAWSIVETQYF
TRBV2	once	TRBJ2-2	.	TGTGCCAGCGTCGGGGCTGGCCGCGGGGAGCTGTTTTTT	CASVGAGRGELFF
TRBV6-5	.	TRBJ2-2	.	TGTGCCAGCAGGAGGGGGACTAACACCGGGGAGCTGTTTTTT	CASRRGTNTGELFF
TRBV7-9	.	TRBJ2-7	.	TGTGCCAGCAGCTCCATGACAGAGCCCTACGAGCAGTACTTC	CASSSMTEPYEQYF
TRBV6-5	.	TRBJ2-2	.	TGTGCCAGCAGTTACCAGGACACCGGGGAGCTGTTTTTT	CASSYQDTGELFF
TRBV19	.	TRBJ2-5	.	TGTGCCAGTAGTATTTCAGCTAGTCTTGAGACCCAGTACTTC	CASSISASLETQYF
TRBV29-1	.	TRBJ1-1	.	TGCAGCGTTACCCAAGGGGACACTGAAGCTTTCTTT	CSVTQGDTEAFF
TRBV27	once	TRBJ1-1	TRBD1	TGTGCCACCCTAAACCTGGGACAGGGGGGCACTGAAGCTTTCTTT	CATLNLGQGGTEAFF
TRBV6-6	.	TRBJ2-6	.	TGTGCCAGCGACTCTGGGGCCAACGTCCTGACTTTC	CASDSGANVLTF
TRBV5-6	.	TRBJ1-1	TRBD1	TGTGCCAGCAGGGGGACCGGGACAGGGGTTGAAGCTTTCTTT	CASRGTGTGVEAFF
TRBV14	.	TRBJ1-1	.	TGTGCCAGCAGCCAACTTCGCGATGGGCGGAAGAACACTGAAGCTTTCTTT	CASSQLRDGRKNTEAFF
TRBV10-3	.	TRBJ2-1	.	TGTGCCATCAGTGAGTCTTCTAGCACTGAGCAGTTCTTC	CAISESSSTEQFF
TRBV5-1	.	TRBJ2-7	.	TGCGCCAGCAGCCCCCGCGGGGCCTACGAGCAGTACTTC	CASSPRGAYEQYF
TRBV4-1	.	TRBJ2-1	.	TGCGCCAGCAGCCCCCCAGGAACAGGGAACAATGAGCAGTTCTTC	CASSPPGTGNNEQFF
TRBV6-6	.	TRBJ2-7	.	TGTGCCAGCAGGGCCTTGGCCATAATTGTTACGGAGCAGTACTTC	CASRALAIIVTEQYF
TRBV5-1	.	TRBJ2-3	.	TGCGCCAGCAGCTCGGGACGCGGAGCAGTATCTAGCACAGATACGCAGTATTTT	CASSSGRGAVSSTDTQYF
TRBV28	.	TRBJ2-6	.	TGTGCCAGCAGTCAGACCATCGACTCGACAGGTTCTGGGGCCAACGTCCTGACTTTC	CASSQTIDSTGSGANVLTF
TRBV29-1	.	TRBJ2-4	TRBD2	TGCAGCGTTGAGAGAGCGGGGAAAAACATTCAGTACTTC	CSVERAGKNIQYF
TRBV14	.	TRBJ2-7	.	TGTGCCAGCAGCCAAGCAGGGGATGAGCAGTACTTC	CASSQAGDEQYF